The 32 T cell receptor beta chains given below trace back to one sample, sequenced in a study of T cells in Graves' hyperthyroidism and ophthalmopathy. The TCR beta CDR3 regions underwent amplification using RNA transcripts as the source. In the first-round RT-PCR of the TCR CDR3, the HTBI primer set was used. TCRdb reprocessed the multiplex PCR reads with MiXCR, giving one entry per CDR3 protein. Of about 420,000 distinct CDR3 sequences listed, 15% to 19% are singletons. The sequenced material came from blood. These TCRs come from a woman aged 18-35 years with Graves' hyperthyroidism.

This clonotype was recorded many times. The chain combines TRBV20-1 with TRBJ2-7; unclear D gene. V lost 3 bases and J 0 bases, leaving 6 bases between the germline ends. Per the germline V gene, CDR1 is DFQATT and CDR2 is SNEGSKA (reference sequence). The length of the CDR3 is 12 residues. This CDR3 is CSASWASYEQYF. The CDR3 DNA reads TGCAGTGCTAGTTGGGCCTCCTACGAGCAGTACTTC.

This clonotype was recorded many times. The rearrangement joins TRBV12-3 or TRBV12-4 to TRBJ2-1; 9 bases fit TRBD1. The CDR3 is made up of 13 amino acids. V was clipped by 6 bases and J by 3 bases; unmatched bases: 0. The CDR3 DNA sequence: TGTGCCAGCAGGGGACAGGGCTACAATGAGCAGTTCTTC. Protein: CASRGQGYNEQFF.

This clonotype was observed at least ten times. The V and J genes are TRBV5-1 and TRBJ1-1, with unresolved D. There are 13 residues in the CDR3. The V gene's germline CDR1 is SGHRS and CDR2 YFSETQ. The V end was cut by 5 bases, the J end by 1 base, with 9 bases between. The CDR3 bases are TGCGCCAGCAGGTGGGCAGAGAACACTGAAGCTTTCTTT. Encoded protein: CASRWAENTEAFF.

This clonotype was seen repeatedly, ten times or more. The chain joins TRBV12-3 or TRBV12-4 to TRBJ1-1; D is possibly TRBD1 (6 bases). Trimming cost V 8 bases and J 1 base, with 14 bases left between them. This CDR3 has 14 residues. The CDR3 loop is CASRQGHKNTEAFF. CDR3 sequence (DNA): TGTGCCAGCCGTCAGGGACACAAGAACACTGAAGCTTTCTTT.

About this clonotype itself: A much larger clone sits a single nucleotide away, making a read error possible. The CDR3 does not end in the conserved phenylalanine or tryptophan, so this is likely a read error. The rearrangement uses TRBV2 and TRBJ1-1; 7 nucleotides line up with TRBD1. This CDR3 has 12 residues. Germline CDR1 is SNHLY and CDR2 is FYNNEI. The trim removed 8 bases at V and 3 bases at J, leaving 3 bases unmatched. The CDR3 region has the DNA TGTGCCAGCTTGGGACAGCACACTGAAGCTTTCTCT. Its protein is CASLGQHTEAFS.

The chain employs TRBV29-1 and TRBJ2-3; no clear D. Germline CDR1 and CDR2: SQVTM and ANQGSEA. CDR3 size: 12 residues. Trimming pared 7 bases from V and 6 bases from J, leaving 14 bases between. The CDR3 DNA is TGCAGCGCCCCCACGGCGGCCGATACGCAGTATTTT. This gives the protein CSAPTAADTQYF.

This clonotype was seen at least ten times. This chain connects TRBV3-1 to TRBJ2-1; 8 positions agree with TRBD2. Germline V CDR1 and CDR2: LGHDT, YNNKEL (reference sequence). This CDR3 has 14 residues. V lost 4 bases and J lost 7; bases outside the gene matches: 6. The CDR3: CASSPRGAGNEQFF. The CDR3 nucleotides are TGTGCCAGCAGCCCGCGGGGGGCAGGGAATGAGCAGTTCTTC.

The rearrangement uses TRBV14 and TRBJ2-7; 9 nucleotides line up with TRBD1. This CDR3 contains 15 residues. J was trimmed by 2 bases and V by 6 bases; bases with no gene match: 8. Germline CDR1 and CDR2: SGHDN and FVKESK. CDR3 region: CASRSSGTGPYEQYF. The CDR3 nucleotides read TGTGCCAGCAGGTCCTCCGGGACAGGGCCCTACGAGCAGTACTTC.

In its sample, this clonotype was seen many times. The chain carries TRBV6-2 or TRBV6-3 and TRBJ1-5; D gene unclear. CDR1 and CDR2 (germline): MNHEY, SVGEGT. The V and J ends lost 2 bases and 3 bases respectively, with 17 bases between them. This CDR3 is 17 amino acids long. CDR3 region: CASSYPPGGGPNQPQHF. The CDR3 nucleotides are TGTGCCAGCAGTTACCCACCGGGAGGCGGGCCCAATCAGCCCCAGCATTTT.

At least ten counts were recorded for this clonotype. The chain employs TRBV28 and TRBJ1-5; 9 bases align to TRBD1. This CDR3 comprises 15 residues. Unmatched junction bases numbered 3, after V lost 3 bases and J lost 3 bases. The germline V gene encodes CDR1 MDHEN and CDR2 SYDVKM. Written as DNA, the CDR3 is TGTGCCAGCAGTTTGACAGGGGGTAACAATCAGCCCCAGCATTTT. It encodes CASSLTGGNNQPQHF.

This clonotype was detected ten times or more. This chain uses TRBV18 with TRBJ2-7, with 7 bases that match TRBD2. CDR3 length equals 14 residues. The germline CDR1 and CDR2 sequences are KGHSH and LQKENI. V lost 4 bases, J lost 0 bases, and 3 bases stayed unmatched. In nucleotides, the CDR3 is TGTGCCAGCTCACAAAGCGGGACCTCCTACGAGCAGTACTTC. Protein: CASSQSGTSYEQYF.

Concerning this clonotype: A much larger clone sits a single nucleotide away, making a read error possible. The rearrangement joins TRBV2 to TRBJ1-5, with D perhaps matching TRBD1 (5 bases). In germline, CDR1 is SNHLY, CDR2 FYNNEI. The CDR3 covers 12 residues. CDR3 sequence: CASVGVGQPKHF. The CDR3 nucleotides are TGTGCCAGCGTGGGGGTGGGTCAGCCCAAGCATTTT.

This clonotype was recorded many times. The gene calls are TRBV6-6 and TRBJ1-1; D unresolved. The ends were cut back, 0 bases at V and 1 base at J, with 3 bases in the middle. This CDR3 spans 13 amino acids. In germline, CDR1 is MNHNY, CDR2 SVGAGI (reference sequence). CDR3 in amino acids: CASSYSSNTEAFF. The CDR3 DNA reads TGTGCCAGCAGTTACTCGTCGAACACTGAAGCTTTCTTT.

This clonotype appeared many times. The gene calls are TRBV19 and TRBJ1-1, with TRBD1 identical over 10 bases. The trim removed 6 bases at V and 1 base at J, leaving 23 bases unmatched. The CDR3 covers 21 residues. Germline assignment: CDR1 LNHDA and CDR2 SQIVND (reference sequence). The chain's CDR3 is CASSPNPTRSLRDRGNTEAFF. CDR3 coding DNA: TGTGCCAGTAGCCCAAACCCCACTAGAAGTCTGCGGGACAGGGGGAACACTGAAGCTTTCTTT.

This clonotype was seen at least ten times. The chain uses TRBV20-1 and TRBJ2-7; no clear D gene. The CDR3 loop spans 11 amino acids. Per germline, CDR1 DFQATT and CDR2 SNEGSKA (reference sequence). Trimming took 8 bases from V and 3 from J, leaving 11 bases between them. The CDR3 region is CSTPDGYEQYF. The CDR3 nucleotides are TGCAGTACCCCGGATGGCTACGAGCAGTACTTC.

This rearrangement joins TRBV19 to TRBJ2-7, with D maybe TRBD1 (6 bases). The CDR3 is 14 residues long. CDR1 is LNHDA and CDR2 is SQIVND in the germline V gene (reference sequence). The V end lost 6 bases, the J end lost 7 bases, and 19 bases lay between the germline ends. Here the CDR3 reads CASRNDATGWEQYF. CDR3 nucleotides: TGTGCCAGTAGGAATGATGCAACAGGGTGGGAGCAGTACTTC.

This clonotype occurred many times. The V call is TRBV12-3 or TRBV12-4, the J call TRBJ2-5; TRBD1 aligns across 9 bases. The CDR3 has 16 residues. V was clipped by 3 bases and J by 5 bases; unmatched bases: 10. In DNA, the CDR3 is TGTGCCAGCAGTTTGGCCGGGACAGGGTTTGGGGAGACCCAGTACTTC. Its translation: CASSLAGTGFGETQYF.

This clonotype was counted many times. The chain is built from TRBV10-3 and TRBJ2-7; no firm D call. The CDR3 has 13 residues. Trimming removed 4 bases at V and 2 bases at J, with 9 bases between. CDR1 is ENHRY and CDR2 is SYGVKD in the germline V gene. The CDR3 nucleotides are TGTGCCATCAGTGTTAACGGACCCTACGAGCAGTACTTC. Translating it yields CAISVNGPYEQYF.

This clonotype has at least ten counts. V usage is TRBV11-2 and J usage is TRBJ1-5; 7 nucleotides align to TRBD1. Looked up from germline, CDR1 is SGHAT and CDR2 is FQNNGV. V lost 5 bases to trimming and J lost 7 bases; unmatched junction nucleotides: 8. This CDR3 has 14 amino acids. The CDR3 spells CASSTSQGRQPQHF. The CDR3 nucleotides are TGTGCCAGCAGCACATCACAGGGGCGGCAGCCCCAGCATTTT.

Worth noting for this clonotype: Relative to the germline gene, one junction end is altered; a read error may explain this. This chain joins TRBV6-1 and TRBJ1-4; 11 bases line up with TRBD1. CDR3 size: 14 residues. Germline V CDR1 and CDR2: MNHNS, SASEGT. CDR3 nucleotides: TGTGCCGGCAGCGGGACAGGGGGACATGAAAAACTGTTTTTT. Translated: CAGSGTGGHEKLFF.

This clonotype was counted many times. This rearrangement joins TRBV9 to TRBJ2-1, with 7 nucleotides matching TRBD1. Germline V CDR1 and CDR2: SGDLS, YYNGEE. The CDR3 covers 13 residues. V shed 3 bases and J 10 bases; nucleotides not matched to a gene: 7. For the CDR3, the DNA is TGTGCCAGCAGCGGAACAGGGGAACAGGAGCAGTTCTTC. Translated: CASSGTGEQEQFF. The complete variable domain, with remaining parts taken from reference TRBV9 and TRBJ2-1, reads DSGVTQTPKHLITATGQRVTLRCSPRSGDLSVYWYQQSLDQGLQFLIQYYNGEERAKGNILERFSAQQFPDLHSELNLSSLELGDSALYFCASSGTGEQEQFFGPGTRLTVL.

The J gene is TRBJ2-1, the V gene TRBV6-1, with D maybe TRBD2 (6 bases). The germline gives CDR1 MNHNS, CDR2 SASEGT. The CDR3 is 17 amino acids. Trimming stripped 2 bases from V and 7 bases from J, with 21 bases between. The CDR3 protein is CASSERPGRGWSNEQFF. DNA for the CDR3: TGTGCCAGCAGTGAAAGGCCCGGCCGGGGGTGGTCGAATGAGCAGTTCTTC.

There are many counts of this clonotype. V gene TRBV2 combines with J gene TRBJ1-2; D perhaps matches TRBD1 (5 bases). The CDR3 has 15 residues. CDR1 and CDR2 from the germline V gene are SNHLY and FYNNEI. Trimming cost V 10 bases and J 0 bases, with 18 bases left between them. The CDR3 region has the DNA TGTGCCACCCTACCTTCGACAGCCTCTAACTATGGCTACACCTTC. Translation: CATLPSTASNYGYTF.

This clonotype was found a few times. Here the CDR3 DNA reads TGCAGCGTTGAAGAGCAAAGCGGGGGGGGCACAGATACGCAGTATTTT. It codes for CSVEEQSGGGTDTQYF. The chain employs TRBV29-1 and TRBJ2-3; TRBD2 matches 10 bases. Germline loops: CDR1 SQVTM, CDR2 ANQGSEA. The CDR3 consists of 16 residues. V lost 0 bases to trimming and J lost 1 base; unmatched junction nucleotides: 4.

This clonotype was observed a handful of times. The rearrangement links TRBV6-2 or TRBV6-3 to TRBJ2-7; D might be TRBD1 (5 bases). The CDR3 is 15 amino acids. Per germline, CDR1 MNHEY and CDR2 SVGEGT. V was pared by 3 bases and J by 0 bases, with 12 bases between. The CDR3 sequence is CASSYFQGRSYEQYF. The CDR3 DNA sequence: TGTGCCAGCAGTTATTTCCAGGGCCGCTCCTACGAGCAGTACTTC.

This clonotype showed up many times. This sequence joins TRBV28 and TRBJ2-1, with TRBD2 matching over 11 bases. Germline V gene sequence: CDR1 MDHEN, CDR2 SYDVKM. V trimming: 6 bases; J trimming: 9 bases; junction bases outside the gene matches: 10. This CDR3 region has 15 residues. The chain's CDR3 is CASSLAGGLGSEQFF. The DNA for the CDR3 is TGTGCCAGCAGCCTAGCGGGAGGCTTGGGCTCTGAGCAGTTCTTC.

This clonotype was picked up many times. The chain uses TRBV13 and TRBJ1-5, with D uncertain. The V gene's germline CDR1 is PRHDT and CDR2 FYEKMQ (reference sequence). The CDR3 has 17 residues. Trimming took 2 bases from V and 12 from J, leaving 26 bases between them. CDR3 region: CASSLQSLAETHPVQHF. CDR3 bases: TGTGCCAGCAGCTTACAATCCCTGGCAGAGACCCATCCAGTCCAGCATTTT.

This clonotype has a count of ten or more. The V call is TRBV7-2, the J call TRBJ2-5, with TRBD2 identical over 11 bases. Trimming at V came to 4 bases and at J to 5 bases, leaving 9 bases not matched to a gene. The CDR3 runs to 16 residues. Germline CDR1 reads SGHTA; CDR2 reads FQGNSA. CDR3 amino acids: CASSSVAGGPFETQYF. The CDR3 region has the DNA TGTGCCAGCAGCTCAGTAGCGGGAGGGCCGTTTGAGACCCAGTACTTC. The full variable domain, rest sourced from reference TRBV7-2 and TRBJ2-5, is GAGVSQSPSNKVTEKGKDVELRCDPISGHTALYWYRQSLGQGLEFLIYFQGNSAPDKSGLPSDRFSAERTGGSVSTLTIQRTQQEDSAVYLCASSSVAGGPFETQYFGPGTRLLVL.

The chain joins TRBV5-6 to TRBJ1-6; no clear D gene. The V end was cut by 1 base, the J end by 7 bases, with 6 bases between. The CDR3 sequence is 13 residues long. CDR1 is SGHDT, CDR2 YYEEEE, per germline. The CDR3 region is CASSLWLNSPLHF. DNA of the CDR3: TGTGCCAGCAGCTTGTGGTTGAATTCACCCCTCCACTTT.

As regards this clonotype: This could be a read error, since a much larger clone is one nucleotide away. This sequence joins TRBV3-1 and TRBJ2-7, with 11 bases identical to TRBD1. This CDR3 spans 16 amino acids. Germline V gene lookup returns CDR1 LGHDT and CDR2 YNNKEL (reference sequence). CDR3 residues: CTSSQAPGQGDYEQYF. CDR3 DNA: TGTACCAGCAGCCAAGCACCGGGACAGGGGGACTACGAGCAGTACTTC.

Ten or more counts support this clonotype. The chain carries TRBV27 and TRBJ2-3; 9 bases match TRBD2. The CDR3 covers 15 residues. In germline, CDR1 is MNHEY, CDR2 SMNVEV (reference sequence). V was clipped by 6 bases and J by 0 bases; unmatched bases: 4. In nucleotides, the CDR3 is TGTGCCAGCAGAGTAGCGGGGGAGAGCACAGATACGCAGTATTTT. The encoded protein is CASRVAGESTDTQYF.

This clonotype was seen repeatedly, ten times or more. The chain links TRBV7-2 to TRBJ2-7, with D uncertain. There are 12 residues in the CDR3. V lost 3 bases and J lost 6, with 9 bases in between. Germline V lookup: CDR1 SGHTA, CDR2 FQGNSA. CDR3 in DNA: TGTGCCAGCAGCTTGCCCGGGTTCGAGCAGTACTTC. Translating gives CASSLPGFEQYF.